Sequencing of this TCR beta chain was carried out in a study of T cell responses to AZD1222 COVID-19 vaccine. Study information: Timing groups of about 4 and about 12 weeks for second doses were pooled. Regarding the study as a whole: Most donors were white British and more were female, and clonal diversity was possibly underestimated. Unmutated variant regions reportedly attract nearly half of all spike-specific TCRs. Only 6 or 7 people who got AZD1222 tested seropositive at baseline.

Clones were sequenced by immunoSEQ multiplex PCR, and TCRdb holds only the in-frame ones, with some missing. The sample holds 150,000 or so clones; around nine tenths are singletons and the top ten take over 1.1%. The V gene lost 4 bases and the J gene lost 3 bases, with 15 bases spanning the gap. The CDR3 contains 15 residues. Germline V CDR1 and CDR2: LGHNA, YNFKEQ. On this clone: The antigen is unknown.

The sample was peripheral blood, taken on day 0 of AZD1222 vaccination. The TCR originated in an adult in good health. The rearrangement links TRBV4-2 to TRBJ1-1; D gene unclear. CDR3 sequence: CASSPSGFSDTEAFF. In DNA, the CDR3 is TGTGCCAGCAGCCCCTCTGGATTTTCGGACACTGAAGCTTTCTTT.